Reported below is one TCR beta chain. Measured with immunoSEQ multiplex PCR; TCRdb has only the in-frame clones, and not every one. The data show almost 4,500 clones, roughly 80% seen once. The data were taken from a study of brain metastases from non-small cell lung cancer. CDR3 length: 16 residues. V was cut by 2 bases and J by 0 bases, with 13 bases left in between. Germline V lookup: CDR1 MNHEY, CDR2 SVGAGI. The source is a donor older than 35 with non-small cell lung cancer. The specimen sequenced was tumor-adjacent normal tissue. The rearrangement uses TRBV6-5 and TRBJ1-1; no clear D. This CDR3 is CASSYRTALMNTEAFF. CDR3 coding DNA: TGTGCCAGCAGTTACCGAACAGCCCTGATGAACACTGAAGCTTTCTTT.